This T cell receptor beta chain emerged from a study of T cells in Graves' hyperthyroidism and ophthalmopathy. Findings and caveats of the study: Clonotypes that were expanded in thyroid above 0.001 mostly appeared in blood too.

As for this clonotype: Its matching antigen is unknown.

RNA transcripts provided the source from which TCR beta CDR3 regions were amplified. TCR CDR3 underwent first-round RT-PCR with the HTBI primer set. A single record per CDR3 protein comes from TCRdb applying MiXCR to the multiplex PCR reads. The sample consists of 600,000 to 750,000 distinct CDR3 sequences, around 16% of them appearing once. Newly diagnosed patients aged 18 to 65 had hyperthyroidism of under 2 months' duration. The source material was blood. The sequence came from a man aged 45 to 65 with Graves' hyperthyroidism.

CDR3 in amino acids: CASSPQAGVGEQYF. CDR3 coding DNA: TGTGCCAGCAGTCCCCAGGCAGGGGTGGGCGAGCAGTACTTC. The rearrangement uses TRBV28 and TRBJ2-7; D might be TRBD1 (6 bases). The length of the CDR3 is 14 residues. Germline V CDR1 and CDR2: MDHEN, SYDVKM. Trimming left V 5 bases short and J 6 bases short, with 17 bases between.